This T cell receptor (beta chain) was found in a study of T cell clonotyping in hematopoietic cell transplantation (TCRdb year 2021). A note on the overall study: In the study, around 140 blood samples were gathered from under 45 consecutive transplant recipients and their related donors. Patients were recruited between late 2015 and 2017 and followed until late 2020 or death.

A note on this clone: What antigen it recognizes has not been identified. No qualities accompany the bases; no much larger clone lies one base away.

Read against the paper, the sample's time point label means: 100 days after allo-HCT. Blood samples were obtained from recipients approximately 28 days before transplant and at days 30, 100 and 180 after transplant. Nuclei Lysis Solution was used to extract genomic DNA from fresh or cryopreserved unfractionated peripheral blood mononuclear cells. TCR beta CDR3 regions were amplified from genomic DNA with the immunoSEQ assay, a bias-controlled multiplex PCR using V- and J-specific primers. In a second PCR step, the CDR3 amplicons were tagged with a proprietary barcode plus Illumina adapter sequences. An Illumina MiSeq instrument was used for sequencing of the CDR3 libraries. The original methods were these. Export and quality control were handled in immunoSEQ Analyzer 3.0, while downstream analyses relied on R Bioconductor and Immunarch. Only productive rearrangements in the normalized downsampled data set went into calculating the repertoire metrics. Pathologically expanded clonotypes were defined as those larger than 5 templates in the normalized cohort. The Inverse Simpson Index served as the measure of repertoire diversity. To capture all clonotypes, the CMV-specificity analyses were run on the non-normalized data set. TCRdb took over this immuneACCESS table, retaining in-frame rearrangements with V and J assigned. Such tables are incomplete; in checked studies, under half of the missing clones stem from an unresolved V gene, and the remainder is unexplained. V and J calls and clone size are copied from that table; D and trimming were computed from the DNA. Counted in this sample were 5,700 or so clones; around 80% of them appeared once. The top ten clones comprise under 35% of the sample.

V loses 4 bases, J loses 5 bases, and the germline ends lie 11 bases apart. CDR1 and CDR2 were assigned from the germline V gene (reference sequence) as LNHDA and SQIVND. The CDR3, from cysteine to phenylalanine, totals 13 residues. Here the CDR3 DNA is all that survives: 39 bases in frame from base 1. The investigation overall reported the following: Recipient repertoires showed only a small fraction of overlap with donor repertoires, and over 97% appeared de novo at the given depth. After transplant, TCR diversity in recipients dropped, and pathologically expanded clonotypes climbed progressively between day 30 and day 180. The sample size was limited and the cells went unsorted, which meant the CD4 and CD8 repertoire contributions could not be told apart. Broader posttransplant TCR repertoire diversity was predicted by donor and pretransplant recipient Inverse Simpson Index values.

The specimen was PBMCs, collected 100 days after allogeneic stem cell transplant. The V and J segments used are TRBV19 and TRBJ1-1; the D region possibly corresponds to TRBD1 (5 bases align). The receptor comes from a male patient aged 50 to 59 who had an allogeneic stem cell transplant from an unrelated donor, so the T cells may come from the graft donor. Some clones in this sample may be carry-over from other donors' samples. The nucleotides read TGTGCCAGTAGTAGGGAGGGGAGGACTGAAGCTTTCTTT. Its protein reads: CASSREGRTEAFF.